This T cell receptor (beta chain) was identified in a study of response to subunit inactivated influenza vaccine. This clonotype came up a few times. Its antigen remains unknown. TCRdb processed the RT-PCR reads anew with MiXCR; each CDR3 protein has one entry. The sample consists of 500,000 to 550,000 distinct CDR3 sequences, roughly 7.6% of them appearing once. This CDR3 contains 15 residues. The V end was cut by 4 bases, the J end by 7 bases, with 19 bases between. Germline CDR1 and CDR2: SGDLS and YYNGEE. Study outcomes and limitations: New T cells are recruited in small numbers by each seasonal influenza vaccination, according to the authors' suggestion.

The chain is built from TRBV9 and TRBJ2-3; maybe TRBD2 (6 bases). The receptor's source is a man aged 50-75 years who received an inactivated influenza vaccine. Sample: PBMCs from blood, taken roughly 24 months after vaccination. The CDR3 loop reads CASSPRDWAPNTQYF. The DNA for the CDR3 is TGTGCCAGCAGCCCCCGGGACTGGGCCCCAAATACGCAGTATTTT.